Following are 5 T cell receptor beta chains from one sample sequenced in a study of human T cells and chemical hapten exposure. Time point specified: patch test 1, 2 weeks after DPC sensitization. Indicated treatment: therapeutic diphenylcyclopropenone sensitization with weekly scalp DPC. TCRdb analysed the RACE reads with MiXCR anew, one entry per CDR3 protein. The data show approximately 80,000 distinct CDR3 sequences, with about 6.8% seen just once and about 1.4% held by the top ten. Material: whole blood, obtained in connection with sensitization to the hapten diphenylcyclopropenone (DPC). Receptor source: a woman in her twenties or thirties with alopecia areata. Some clones in this sample may be carry-over from other donors' samples.

This clonotype occurred a few times. The chain recombines TRBV19 with TRBJ2-7; a weak D match, TRBD2 (5 bases). Between the trimmed V and J ends, which lost 2 bases and 3 bases, there was a span of 20 bases. CDR1 and CDR2 from the germline V gene are LNHDA and SQIVND (reference sequence). The CDR3 runs 17 residues. The CDR3 DNA is TGTGCCAGTAGTATATTGGTGTCGGTAGCGAGACTCTACGAGCAGTACTTC. Protein sequence: CASSILVSVARLYEQYF.

This chain connects TRBV25-1 to TRBJ1-1, with a tentative D call TRBD1 (5 bases). The germline CDR1 and CDR2 sequences are MGHDK and SYGVNS. This CDR3 has 16 residues. V lost 5 bases and J lost 4, with 20 bases in between. The CDR3: CASSTQAGRRSTEAFF. Here the CDR3 DNA reads TGTGCCAGCAGTACCCAGGCGGGGCGCAGGAGCACTGAAGCTTTCTTT.

This clonotype was observed at least ten times. The chain carries TRBV6-6 and TRBJ2-1, with 10 bases identical to TRBD2. The CDR3 has 14 amino acids. V lost 6 bases and J lost 9; bases outside the gene matches: 8. Per the germline V gene, CDR1 is MNHNY and CDR2 is SVGAGI (reference sequence). The DNA of the CDR3 is TGTGCCAGCAGAGGAACAGCGGGGGGGCCTGAGCAGTTCTTC. Translation gives CASRGTAGGPEQFF.

This rearrangement joins TRBV7-2 to TRBJ2-1, with 9 nucleotides matching TRBD2. This CDR3 contains 16 residues. Germline V gene sequence: CDR1 SGHTA, CDR2 FQGNSA. The V segment lost 5 bases and the J segment 4 bases; nucleotides outside the gene matches: 9. The CDR3 is CASSTISGGSYNEQFF. CDR3 in DNA: TGTGCCAGCAGCACGATAAGCGGGGGGAGTTACAATGAGCAGTTCTTC.

The chain employs TRBV5-5 and TRBJ2-5; D unclear. The CDR3 length is 15 residues. The V end was cut by 0 bases, the J end by 2 bases, with 11 bases between. CDR1 and CDR2 from the germline V gene are SGHKS and YYEKEE (reference sequence). DNA of the CDR3: TGTGCCAGCAGCTTGGGCCAGTCGATTCAAGAGACCCAGTACTTC. As protein: CASSLGQSIQETQYF.